A selection of T cell receptor beta chains follows, all from one sample in a study of memory CD8 T cells in hepatitis C reinfection. Sequencing was performed with immunoSEQ multiplex PCR; in TCRdb, only in-frame clones are kept and a portion is missing. The sample contains 44,000 or so clones, roughly 90% of which appear only once. The specimen was naive CD8+ T cells sorted from blood. Every receptor here comes from a man younger than 35 with hepatitis C virus infection. The CDR3 runs from the conserved cysteine through the conserved F or W. A D gene is named only where the DNA matches it firmly. Size is stated for part of the rows, as once, few or many counts, or as a class when the clone is expanded.

V gene: TRBV5-4
D gene: TRBD2
clone size: once
J gene: TRBJ2-1
CDR3 protein: CASSWGGNEQFF
CDR3 DNA: TGTGCCAGCTCGTGGGGGGGCAATGAGCAGTTCTTC

V gene: TRBV6-1
D gene: TRBD1
clone size: few
J gene: TRBJ2-7
CDR3 protein: CASSRDRTYEQYF
CDR3 DNA: TGTGCCAGCAGTCGGGACAGAACCTACGAGCAGTACTTC

V gene: TRBV10-1
D gene: NA
clone size: NA
J gene: TRBJ2-3
CDR3 protein: CASSESRVTDTQYF
CDR3 DNA: TGCGCCAGCAGTGAGTCCCGGGTTACAGATACGCAGTATTTT

V gene: TRBV19
D gene: NA
clone size: NA
J gene: TRBJ2-2
CDR3 protein: CASSIQGLTGELFF
CDR3 DNA: TGTGCCAGTAGTATACAGGGATTAACCGGGGAGCTGTTTTTT

V gene: TRBV7-8
D gene: NA
clone size: NA
J gene: TRBJ2-2
CDR3 protein: CASPSAGELFF
CDR3 DNA: TGTGCCAGCCCCTCGGCCGGGGAGCTGTTTTTT

V gene: TRBV7-9
D gene: TRBD2
clone size: NA
J gene: TRBJ2-3
CDR3 protein: CASSVGLGVDTQYF
CDR3 DNA: TGTGCCAGCAGCGTGGGACTAGGGGTAGATACGCAGTATTTT

V gene: TRBV25-1
D gene: NA
clone size: NA
J gene: TRBJ1-3
CDR3 protein: CASSELWQASGNTIYF
CDR3 DNA: TGTGCCAGCAGTGAGCTCTGGCAGGCCTCTGGAAACACCATATATTTT

V gene: TRBV19
D gene: TRBD1
clone size: NA
J gene: TRBJ1-5
CDR3 protein: CASSMGQGIAQPQHF
CDR3 DNA: TGTGCCAGTAGTATGGGACAGGGGATTGCTCAGCCCCAGCATTTT

V gene: TRBV7-9
D gene: NA
clone size: few
J gene: TRBJ1-1
CDR3 protein: CASSLETGGRTEAFF
CDR3 DNA: TGTGCCAGCAGCTTAGAGACAGGAGGTAGAACTGAAGCTTTCTTT

V gene: TRBV7-9
D gene: NA
clone size: NA
J gene: TRBJ2-1
CDR3 protein: CASSLVGRGALSSYNEQFF
CDR3 DNA: TGTGCCAGCAGCTTAGTGGGGCGCGGTGCCCTAAGCTCCTACAATGAGCAGTTCTTC

V gene: TRBV6-1
D gene: TRBD1
clone size: NA
J gene: TRBJ2-3
CDR3 protein: CASSEIYRGASTDTQYF
CDR3 DNA: TGTGCCAGCAGTGAAATTTACAGGGGTGCAAGCACAGATACGCAGTATTTT

V gene: TRBV29-1
D gene: TRBD2
clone size: NA
J gene: TRBJ2-1
CDR3 protein: CSVDGWTSGQNEQFF
CDR3 DNA: TGCAGCGTTGATGGATGGACTAGCGGACAAAATGAGCAGTTCTTC

V gene: TRBV13
D gene: TRBD1
clone size: few
J gene: TRBJ1-5
CDR3 protein: CASSLGKGGWQPQHF
CDR3 DNA: TGTGCCAGCAGCTTAGGGAAAGGGGGCTGGCAGCCCCAGCATTTT

V gene: TRBV28
D gene: NA
clone size: NA
J gene: TRBJ1-5
CDR3 protein: CASSLFGGGAGQPQHF
CDR3 DNA: TGTGCCAGCAGTTTATTCGGGGGAGGTGCAGGTCAGCCCCAGCATTTT

V gene: TRBV5-1
D gene: TRBD2
clone size: NA
J gene: TRBJ2-3
CDR3 protein: CASWGGGTDTQYF
CDR3 DNA: TGCGCCAGCTGGGGGGGAGGCACAGATACGCAGTATTTT

V gene: TRBV6-1
D gene: NA
clone size: NA
J gene: TRBJ2-1
CDR3 protein: CASSEWYAGSNNEQFF
CDR3 DNA: TGTGCCAGCAGTGAATGGTACGCCGGGTCCAACAATGAGCAGTTCTTC

V gene: TRBV28
D gene: TRBD1
clone size: NA
J gene: TRBJ2-1
CDR3 protein: CASTVTPGQVNNEQFF
CDR3 DNA: TGTGCCAGCACCGTTACACCGGGACAGGTAAACAATGAGCAGTTCTTC

V gene: TRBV29-1
D gene: NA
clone size: NA
J gene: TRBJ2-3
CDR3 protein: CSVVLRGTLTDTQYF
CDR3 DNA: TGCAGCGTTGTATTGCGGGGAACGCTTACAGATACGCAGTATTTT

V gene: TRBV27
D gene: TRBD2
clone size: NA
J gene: TRBJ2-7
CDR3 protein: CASSLRGTIHYEQYF
CDR3 DNA: TGTGCCAGCAGTTTACGCGGGACTATCCACTACGAGCAGTACTTC

V gene: TRBV7-9
D gene: TRBD2
clone size: NA
J gene: TRBJ2-5
CDR3 protein: CASSLSSGGGETQYF
CDR3 DNA: TGTGCCAGCAGCTTGAGCAGCGGGGGAGGGGAGACCCAGTACTTC

V gene: TRBV5-6
D gene: NA
clone size: NA
J gene: TRBJ2-5
CDR3 protein: CASSLEGLQNKETQYF
CDR3 DNA: TGTGCCAGCAGCTTGGAGGGGCTACAGAATAAGGAGACTCAGTACTTC

V gene: TRBV19
D gene: TRBD1
clone size: NA
J gene: TRBJ1-1
CDR3 protein: CASSMAGPGGTEAFF
CDR3 DNA: TGTGCCAGTAGTATGGCCGGGCCAGGGGGCACTGAAGCTTTCTTT

V gene: TRBV20-1
D gene: NA
clone size: NA
J gene: TRBJ2-5
CDR3 protein: CSAEDQETQYF
CDR3 DNA: TGCAGTGCGGAGGACCAGGAGACCCAGTACTTC

V gene: TRBV9
D gene: TRBD2
clone size: NA
J gene: TRBJ2-5
CDR3 protein: CASSQTSGGARETQYF
CDR3 DNA: TGTGCCAGCAGCCAAACTAGCGGGGGGGCTCGGGAGACCCAGTACTTC

V gene: TRBV4-2
D gene: TRBD2
clone size: NA
J gene: TRBJ2-2
CDR3 protein: CASSQSGLAGANTGELFF
CDR3 DNA: TGTGCCAGCAGCCAATCGGGACTAGCGGGGGCGAACACCGGGGAGCTGTTTTTT

V gene: TRBV6-5
D gene: NA
clone size: NA
J gene: TRBJ1-5
CDR3 protein: CASSYSAYSNQPQHF
CDR3 DNA: TGTGCCAGCAGTTACTCCGCGTATAGCAATCAGCCCCAGCATTTT

V gene: TRBV6-1
D gene: TRBD2
clone size: NA
J gene: TRBJ2-2
CDR3 protein: CASSGLAGGPVTGELFF
CDR3 DNA: TGTGCCAGCAGTGGCTTAGCGGGGGGGCCGGTCACCGGGGAGCTGTTTTTT

V gene: TRBV27
D gene: TRBD2
clone size: NA
J gene: TRBJ2-1
CDR3 protein: CASSFLAGEGNEQFF
CDR3 DNA: TGTGCCAGCAGTTTTCTAGCGGGAGAAGGGAATGAGCAGTTCTTC

V gene: TRBV12-5
D gene: TRBD1
clone size: NA
J gene: TRBJ2-3
CDR3 protein: CASGLGTGGFTDTQYF
CDR3 DNA: TGTGCTAGTGGTTTGGGGACAGGTGGCTTCACAGATACGCAGTATTTT

V gene: TRBV19
D gene: NA
clone size: NA
J gene: TRBJ1-5
CDR3 protein: CASSLGHVGLNQPQHF
CDR3 DNA: TGTGCCAGTAGTTTAGGACATGTCGGTTTGAATCAGCCCCAGCATTTT

V gene: TRBV29-1
D gene: TRBD1
clone size: NA
J gene: TRBJ2-7
CDR3 protein: CSVEFVDRGYEQYF
CDR3 DNA: TGCAGCGTTGAATTTGTGGACAGGGGCTACGAGCAGTACTTC

V gene: TRBV7-9
D gene: NA
clone size: NA
J gene: TRBJ2-7
CDR3 protein: CASSSKRTQYEKQYF
CDR3 DNA: TGTGCCAGCAGCTCAAAACGGACTCAGTATGAAAAGCAGTACTTC

V gene: TRBV5-1
D gene: NA
clone size: NA
J gene: TRBJ1-1
CDR3 protein: CASSLTGITEALF
CDR3 DNA: TGCGCCAGCAGCTTGACAGGGATCACTGAAGCTCTCTTT

V gene: TRBV10-3
D gene: NA
clone size: NA
J gene: TRBJ1-1
CDR3 protein: CAISDQGGTEAFF
CDR3 DNA: TGTGCCATCAGTGATCAGGGTGGCACTGAAGCTTTCTTT

V gene: TRBV6-5
D gene: NA
clone size: NA
J gene: TRBJ2-3
CDR3 protein: CASSSFPTAGTDTQYF
CDR3 DNA: TGTGCCAGCAGTTCGTTCCCTACGGCAGGGACAGATACGCAGTATTTT

V gene: TRBV13
D gene: NA
clone size: once
J gene: TRBJ2-3
CDR3 protein: CASSARGTDTQYF
CDR3 DNA: TGTGCCAGCAGCGCCCGCGGCACAGATACGCAGTATTTT

V gene: TRBV2
D gene: TRBD2
clone size: NA
J gene: TRBJ2-1
CDR3 protein: CASGFGTSGRGDEQFF
CDR3 DNA: TGTGCCAGCGGGTTCGGGACTAGCGGGAGAGGGGATGAGCAGTTCTTC